This T cell receptor (beta chain) originates from a study of cytomegalovirus exposure and HLA in healthy donors. The protocol was immunoSEQ multiplex PCR, while the TCRdb copy is restricted to in-frame clones and leaves out a portion. The sample holds around 300,000 clones, 87% seen once. This clone was detected ten times or more. The antigen remains undetermined. The study's findings and limits: Overall, some 160 TCR beta chains were annotated as cytomegalovirus-associated.

These donors were members of the approximately 110-subject validation cohort, a group separate from the roughly 670-subject first cohort. V shed 4 bases, J shed 2 bases, and the junction held 14 bases outside the gene matches. This CDR3 has 17 residues. Germline assignment: CDR1 SGHDN and CDR2 FVKESK. The chain has TRBV14 and TRBJ2-7; TRBD1 matches at 7 bases. The sequence derives from a woman aged 25 to 45 in good health and CMV-seropositive. Material: PBMCs. The CDR3 DNA sequence: TGTGCCAGCAGCCCAGGGGGTTGGTTCCCTAAGACCTACGAGCAGTACTTC. It yields the protein CASSPGGWFPKTYEQYF.